What follows describes a single T cell receptor beta chain. This sample is drawn from a study of blood T cell repertoires in COVID-19. Overall study: Sites across the United States, Italy and Spain contributed samples from acute and convalescent COVID-19. Sources were T cells, B-cell-depleted T cells, or PBMCs; the material itself was cDNA or gDNA.

Study processing details: Nucleated cell counts were estimated from reference gene primer amplification. Sequencing was performed with immunoSEQ multiplex PCR; in TCRdb, only in-frame clones are kept and a portion is missing. V and J calls and clone size follow that table, whereas D and trimming were derived from the DNA. The table has approximately 230,000 clones, around 90% seen once. This CDR3 has 14 residues. Germline assignment: CDR1 MNHNS and CDR2 SASEGT. Trimming cost V 3 bases and J 2 bases, with 7 bases left between them. Those who participated ranged in age from roughly 18 to 100 years and resided in about two dozen US areas.

The TCR sequence derives from a woman between 25 and 40 years old with acute COVID-19. Source material: PBMCs or T cells enriched from blood (not recorded which). The chain is built from TRBV6-1 and TRBJ1-4, with D perhaps TRBD1 (5 bases). CDR3: CASSDRVTNEKLFF. CDR3 in DNA: TGTGCCAGCAGTGACAGGGTTACTAATGAAAAACTGTTTTTT.